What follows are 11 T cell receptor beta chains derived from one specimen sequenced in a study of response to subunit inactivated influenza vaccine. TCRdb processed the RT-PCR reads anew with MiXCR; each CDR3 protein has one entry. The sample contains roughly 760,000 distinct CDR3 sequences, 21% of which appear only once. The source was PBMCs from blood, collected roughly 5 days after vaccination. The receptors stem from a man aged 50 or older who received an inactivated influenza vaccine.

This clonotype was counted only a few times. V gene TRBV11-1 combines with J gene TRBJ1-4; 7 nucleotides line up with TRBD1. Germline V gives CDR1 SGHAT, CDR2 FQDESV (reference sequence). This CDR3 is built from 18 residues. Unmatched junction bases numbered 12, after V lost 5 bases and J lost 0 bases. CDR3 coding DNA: TGTGCCAGCAGCCTTAACCCAATCGGACAGGCAACTAATGAAAAACTGTTTTTT. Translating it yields CASSLNPIGQATNEKLFF.

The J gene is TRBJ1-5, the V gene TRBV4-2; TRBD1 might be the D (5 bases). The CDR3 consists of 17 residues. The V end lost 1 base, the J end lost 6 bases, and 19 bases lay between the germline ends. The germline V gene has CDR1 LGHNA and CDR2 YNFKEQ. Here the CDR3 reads CASSQVQGRNRRQPQHF. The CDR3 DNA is TGTGCCAGCAGCCAAGTCCAGGGTAGGAATAGGCGTCAGCCCCAGCATTTT.

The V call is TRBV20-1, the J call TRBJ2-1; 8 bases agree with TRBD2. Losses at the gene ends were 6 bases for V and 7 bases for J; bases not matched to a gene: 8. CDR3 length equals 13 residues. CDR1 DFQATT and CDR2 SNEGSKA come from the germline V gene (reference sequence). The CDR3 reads CSAEPGLGNEQFF. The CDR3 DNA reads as TGCAGTGCCGAGCCGGGACTAGGGAATGAGCAGTTCTTC.

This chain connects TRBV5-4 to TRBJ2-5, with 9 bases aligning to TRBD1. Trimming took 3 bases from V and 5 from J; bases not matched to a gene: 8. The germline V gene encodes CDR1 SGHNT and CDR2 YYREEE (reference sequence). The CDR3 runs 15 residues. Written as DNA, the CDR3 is TGTGCCAGCAGCTGGGGACAGGGAAGAGAGGAGACCCAGTACTTC. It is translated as CASSWGQGREETQYF. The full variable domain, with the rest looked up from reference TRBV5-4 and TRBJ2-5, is ETGVTQSPTHLIKTRGQQVTLRCSSQSGHNTVSWYQQALGQGPQFIFQYYREEENGRGNFPPRFSGLQFPNYSSELNVNALELDDSALYLCASSWGQGREETQYFGPGTRLLVL.

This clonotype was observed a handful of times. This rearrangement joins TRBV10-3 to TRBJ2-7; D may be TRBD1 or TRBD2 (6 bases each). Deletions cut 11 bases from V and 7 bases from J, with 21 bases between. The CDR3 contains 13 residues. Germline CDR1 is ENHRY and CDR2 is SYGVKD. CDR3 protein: CAARSRGRGEQYF. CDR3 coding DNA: TGTGCCGCCCGTAGTCGGGGGCGGGGTGAGCAGTACTTC.

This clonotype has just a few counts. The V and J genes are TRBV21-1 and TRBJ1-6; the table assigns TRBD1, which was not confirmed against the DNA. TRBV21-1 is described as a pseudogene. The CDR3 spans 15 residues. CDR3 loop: CASSNGTVGNSPLHF. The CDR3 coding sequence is TGTGCCAGCAGCAATGGGACAGTCGGTAATTCACCCCTCCACTTT.

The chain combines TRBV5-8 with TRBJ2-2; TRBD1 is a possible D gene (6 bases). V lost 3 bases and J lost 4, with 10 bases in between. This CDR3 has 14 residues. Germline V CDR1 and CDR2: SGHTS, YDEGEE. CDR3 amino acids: CASSSQGFTGELFF. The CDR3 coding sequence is TGTGCCAGCAGCTCGCAGGGGTTCACCGGGGAGCTGTTTTTT.

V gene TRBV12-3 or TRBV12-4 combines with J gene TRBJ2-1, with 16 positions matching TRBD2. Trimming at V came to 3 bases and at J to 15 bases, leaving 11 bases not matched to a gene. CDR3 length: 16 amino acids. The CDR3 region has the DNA TGTGCCAGCAGTTTGCAGGTGGGGACTAGCGGGGGGGCCCCGTTCTTC. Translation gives CASSLQVGTSGGAPFF.

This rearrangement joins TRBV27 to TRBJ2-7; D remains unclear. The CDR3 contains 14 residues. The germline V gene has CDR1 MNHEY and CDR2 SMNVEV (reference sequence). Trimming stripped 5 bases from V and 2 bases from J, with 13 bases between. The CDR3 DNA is TGTGCCAGCAGTACCTCGGGCAGGACCTACGAGCAGTACTTC. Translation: CASSTSGRTYEQYF.

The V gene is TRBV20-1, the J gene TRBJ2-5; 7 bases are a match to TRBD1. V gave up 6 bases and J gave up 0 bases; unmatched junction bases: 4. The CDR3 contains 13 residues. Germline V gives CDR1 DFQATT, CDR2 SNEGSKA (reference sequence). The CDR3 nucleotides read TGCAGTGCCTTACAGGGGAACCAAGAGACCCAGTACTTC. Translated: CSALQGNQETQYF.

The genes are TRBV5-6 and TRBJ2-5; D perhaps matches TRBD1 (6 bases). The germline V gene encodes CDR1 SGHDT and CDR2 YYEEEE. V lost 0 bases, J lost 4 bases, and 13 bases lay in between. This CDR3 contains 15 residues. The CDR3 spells CASSLGGQMGETQYF. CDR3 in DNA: TGTGCCAGCAGCTTGGGTGGACAGATGGGAGAGACCCAGTACTTC. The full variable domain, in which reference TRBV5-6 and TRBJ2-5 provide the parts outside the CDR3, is DAGVTQSPTHLIKTRGQQVTLRCSPKSGHDTVSWYQQALGQGPQFIFQYYEEEERQRGNFPDRFSGHQFPNYSSELNVNALLLGDSALYLCASSLGGQMGETQYFGPGTRLLVL.